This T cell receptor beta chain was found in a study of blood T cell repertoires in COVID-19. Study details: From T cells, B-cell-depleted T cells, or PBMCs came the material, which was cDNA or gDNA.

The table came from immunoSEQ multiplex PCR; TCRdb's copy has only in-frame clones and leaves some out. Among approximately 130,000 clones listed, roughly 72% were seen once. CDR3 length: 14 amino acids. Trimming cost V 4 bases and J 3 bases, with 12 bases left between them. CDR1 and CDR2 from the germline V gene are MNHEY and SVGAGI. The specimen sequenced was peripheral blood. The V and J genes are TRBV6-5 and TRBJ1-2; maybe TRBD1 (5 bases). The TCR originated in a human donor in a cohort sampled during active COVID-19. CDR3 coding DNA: TGTGCCAGCAGTTTGGGCAGGGCCCACTATGGCTACACCTTC. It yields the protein CASSLGRAHYGYTF.